Shown below are 14 T cell receptor beta chains from a single sample sequenced in a study of blood T cell repertoires in COVID-19. TCRdb's copy holds only in-frame clones and misses some; the assay was immunoSEQ multiplex PCR. This repertoire shows fewer than 45,000 clones, over 60% found once; its top ten account for approximately 1.9%. The sample consisted of peripheral blood. The receptor source for this set is a man aged 55 to 70 with active COVID-19.

This chain connects TRBV25-1 to TRBJ2-7, with 14 bases that match TRBD2. V lost 2 bases to trimming and J lost 0 bases; unmatched junction nucleotides: 6. This CDR3 is 18 amino acids long. CDR1 is MGHDK and CDR2 is SYGVNS in the germline V gene. This CDR3 reads CASSEGRTSGRSSYEQYF. The CDR3 DNA sequence: TGTGCCAGCAGTGAAGGGAGGACTAGCGGGAGGAGCTCCTACGAGCAGTACTTC.

The J gene is TRBJ1-1, the V gene TRBV14, with D perhaps matching TRBD1 (5 bases). The CDR3 length is 16 residues. V was clipped by 0 bases and J by 0 bases, with 11 bases between them. Germline loops: CDR1 SGHDN, CDR2 FVKESK. The CDR3 nucleotides are TGTGCCAGCAGCCAAGATGGGGGGGGATTGAACACTGAAGCTTTCTTT. This sequence encodes CASSQDGGGLNTEAFF.

This clone came up a few times. This chain connects TRBV19 to TRBJ2-3; 8 nucleotides agree with TRBD2. CDR3 length: 12 amino acids. Losses at the gene ends were 6 bases for V and 8 bases for J; bases not matched to a gene: 4. Germline V gene sequence: CDR1 LNHDA, CDR2 SQIVND (reference sequence). The CDR3 bases are TGTGCCAGTAGCCCCGGACTAGCTACGCAGTATTTT. This gives the protein CASSPGLATQYF.

The chain joins TRBV25-1 to TRBJ1-1; possibly TRBD1 for D (6 bases). In germline, CDR1 is MGHDK, CDR2 SYGVNS. The CDR3 consists of 12 residues. V was clipped by 6 bases and J by 2 bases, with 7 bases between them. CDR3 nucleotide sequence: TGTGCCAGCAGCAGGGGCAACACTGAAGCTTTCTTT. Translation gives CASSRGNTEAFF.

The CDR3 DNA follows: TGTGCCAGCAGTTCCCGACTAGCGGAGGGGCTCGAGCAGTACTTC. It is translated as CASSSRLAEGLEQYF. The genes are TRBV7-2 and TRBJ2-7; 9 nucleotides match TRBD2. The CDR3 consists of 15 residues. V shed 6 bases, J shed 6 bases, and the junction held 12 bases outside the gene matches. Germline assignment: CDR1 SGHTA and CDR2 FQGNSA.

The V call is TRBV7-2, the J call TRBJ2-1; D is ambiguous. Trimming took off 5 bases at V and 5 bases at J, with 10 bases between the two ends. The CDR3 has 13 amino acids. CDR1 SGHTA and CDR2 FQGNSA come from the germline V gene. CDR3 residues: CASSRTRDNEQFF. In DNA form, the CDR3 reads TGTGCCAGCAGCCGTACCCGGGACAATGAGCAGTTCTTC.

This rearrangement joins TRBV15 to TRBJ1-2, with 7 nucleotides matching TRBD1. This CDR3 is 17 amino acids long. V dropped 2 bases and J dropped 0; count of bases not matched to a gene: 9. CDR1 is LNHNV and CDR2 is YYDKDF in the germline V gene (reference sequence). The chain's CDR3 is CATSRTTGTVSNYGYTF. The CDR3 nucleotides read TGTGCCACCAGCAGAACGACCGGGACAGTTTCTAACTATGGCTACACCTTC.

This chain uses TRBV6-5 with TRBJ2-1; 11 bases agree with TRBD2. This CDR3 region has 15 residues. V lost 6 bases, J lost 5 bases, and 6 bases stayed unmatched. Looked up from germline, CDR1 is MNHEY and CDR2 is SVGAGI. The CDR3 protein is CASRPPSGGNNEQFF. In DNA form, the CDR3 reads TGTGCCAGCAGACCCCCTAGCGGGGGGAACAATGAGCAGTTCTTC.

The gene calls are TRBV6-2 or TRBV6-3 and TRBJ2-1, with 10 bases that match TRBD2. The trim removed 4 bases at V and 9 bases at J, leaving 6 bases unmatched. Germline assignment: CDR1 MNHEY and CDR2 SVGEGT. The CDR3 spans 14 residues. The CDR3 nucleotides are TGTGCCAGCAGTTTCGCTAGCGGGAGTGGTGAGCAGTTCTTC. This translates into CASSFASGSGEQFF.

The chain couples TRBV4-2 to TRBJ2-1, with 8 bases matching TRBD2. The J segment lost 9 bases and the V segment lost 0 bases, leaving 10 bases of the junction unmatched. Germline CDR1 reads LGHNA; CDR2 reads YNFKEQ. The CDR3 totals 16 residues. CDR3 residues: CASSQDPGLVSGEQFF. The CDR3 DNA is TGTGCCAGCAGCCAAGACCCGGGACTAGTTAGCGGTGAGCAGTTCTTC.

This clone has just a few counts. The gene calls are TRBV12-3 or TRBV12-4 and TRBJ1-5; 9 bases agree with TRBD1. Unmatched junction bases numbered 1, after V lost 6 bases and J lost 4 bases. The length of the CDR3 is 13 residues. In DNA form, the CDR3 reads TGTGCCAGCAGGGGGACAGGGAATCAGCCCCAGCATTTT. This gives the protein CASRGTGNQPQHF.

The chain uses TRBV27 and TRBJ1-2; possible D gene TRBD1, 5 bases. The V gene lost 3 bases and the J gene lost 5 bases, with 16 bases spanning the gap. CDR3 length equals 15 residues. The germline gives CDR1 MNHEY, CDR2 SMNVEV (reference sequence). This chain's CDR3 is CASSFSQDSLYGYTF. CDR3 bases: TGTGCCAGCAGTTTTTCACAAGACAGTCTATATGGCTACACCTTC.

The V and J genes are TRBV6-2 or TRBV6-3 and TRBJ2-3; the match to TRBD2 covers 14 bases. With 4 bases clipped from V and 3 bases from J, the junction kept 3 bases outside the gene matches. In germline, CDR1 is MNHEY, CDR2 SVGEGT. The CDR3 covers 16 residues. This CDR3 reads CASSSGLAGVTDTQYF. CDR3 DNA sequence: TGTGCCAGCAGTTCGGGACTAGCGGGAGTGACAGATACGCAGTATTTT.

J is TRBJ2-1 and V is TRBV20-1, with TRBD2 matching over 10 bases. Per germline, CDR1 DFQATT and CDR2 SNEGSKA (reference sequence). The CDR3 contains 17 residues. V shed 3 bases, J shed 0 bases, and the junction held 8 bases outside the gene matches. In DNA, the CDR3 is TGCAGTGCTAGTGTGAGTAGCGGGAGGTTCTCCTACAATGAGCAGTTCTTC. It specifies CSASVSSGRFSYNEQFF.